This T cell receptor beta chain is drawn from a study of neurological immune-mediated disorders (dated by TCRdb to the late 2010s). Turning to the overall study: Peripheral blood TCR-beta repertoires from patients with HTLV-I-associated myelopathy (HAM/TSP), patients with multiple sclerosis, and healthy controls were compared in the study using UMI-based sequencing. Alongside PBMC samples, the set of 106 TCR-beta libraries contained longitudinal samples, technical triplicates, and paired CD4+ and CD8+ T-cell subsets that had been sorted. Of the roughly 70 subjects in the cohort, about 15 were HAM/TSP patients, about 34 were multiple sclerosis patients, and some 20 were healthy controls. General findings and caveats noted by the study authors: No identical CDR3 amino acid sequences were shared among expanded clones across subjects, suggesting private TCR-beta repertoires in all groups. TCR clonal expansion was highest in HAM/TSP patients and lowest in MS patients, with MS patients falling below even healthy controls.

cDNA synthesis used template-switch 5'RACE with a primer carrying a 10-nucleotide random unique molecular identifier tagging each TCR transcript. Each sequencing run produced over 200 million TCR-beta sequences covering 15-18 subjects. The RNeasy kit was used to extract total RNA. TCR-beta VDJ regions were amplified with primers for the TCR constant region and the 5'RACE anchor, using the KAPA Real-time Library Amplification kit. A first PCR added sample indexes and Illumina adaptors, after which a second PCR increased the library yield. After purification with Ampure beads, the TCR product of roughly 650 bp was size-selected on a 2% E-gel SizeSelection system. Before pooling, library quality was checked on a Bioanalyzer, concentration was measured with Qubit, and libraries were quantified with the Kapa Library Quantification kit. An Illumina HiSeq 2500 sequenced the libraries paired-end 2 x 150 bp. To increase sequence diversity, roughly 24-32% phiX was spiked into each library pool. Regarding the original processing steps: Quality-filtered reads were processed with the UMI-based MiGEC pipeline, and over 85% of raw TCR sequences were removed by the MiGEC pipeline during error correction. VDJ genes were aligned to IMGT germline references, and each clonotype was defined by a unique CDR3 amino acid sequence together with V-J genes. Clonal expansion, Shannon diversity, and CDR3 relatedness (CalcPairwiseDistances, ClusterSamples) were evaluated with VDJtools, and phylogenetic trees were built with CLCbio workbench. Using coefficient-of-variation modelling across technical triplicates, the study counted a clone as expanded if it had at least 8 unique UMIs. The public reads were reprocessed in TCRdb via fastp at Q25 and MiXCR, keeping in-frame beta chains. All rows with the same CDR3 protein become a single entry with the most common DNA and genes. For this entry, the V and J calls and clone size follow TCRdb and not the study's own pipeline. The sample includes 46,000 or so distinct CDR3 sequences, with approximately 10% observed a single time. The ten largest account for about 20% of the sample.

Ten or more counts support this clonotype. No antigen is known for it. The sample holds no much larger clone one base away, and base qualities are not on file. For the unsorted PBMC libraries, 2 million PBMCs were stored in RNAlater at -80 degrees C until RNA extraction and were used to generate the libraries. Peripheral blood was subjected to Ficoll-Hypaque density gradient centrifugation to isolate PBMCs, which were then cryopreserved in liquid nitrogen. Taken from the germline V gene, the CDR1 and CDR2 loops are MGHDK and SYGVNS. V is pared back by 5 bases and J by 0 bases, with 14 bases lying between the germline termini. The CDR3 covers 15 residues, taking in both the cysteine and the phenylalanine. Only the CDR3 part of the read is kept: 45 bases, read in frame from the first base.

This receptor was taken from a woman between 40 and 50 years old with HTLV-1-associated myelopathy (HAM/TSP). Sequencing was carried out using PBMCs. In this chain, TRBV25-1 is recombined with TRBJ2-7, with the D call perhaps TRBD1 or TRBD2, as 5 bases match in each case. This receptor carries the CDR3 CASSKPGADSYEQYF. The nucleotides read TGTGCCAGCAGTAAGCCCGGGGCCGACTCCTACGAGCAGTACTTC.